This T cell receptor beta chain was recorded in a study of identifying expanded T cells in peripheral blood (dated by TCRdb to the late 2010s). Notes on the research overall: Separate aliquots of the same genomic DNA pool were sequenced to produce technical replicates, and four replicates were compared in pairs.

This clone has just one count. The antigen it binds to is not known. The input lacks base qualities; no much larger clone sits a single base away. Results the study describes overall, beyond this receptor: For all healthy donors, the variance in clone template counts between roughly 2-week samples rose significantly as total template count increased. The binomial model flagged approximately 1.2 differentially abundant clones between technical replicates, compared with about 16 over about 2 weeks and 18 to 20 over four weeks. The authors expected biological variance in healthy repertoires might increase further over much longer intervals such as months to years. Both the number of clones called differentially abundant and the false-positive rate were significantly reduced by the beta-binomial model across all healthy-donor time intervals.

During the collection period, no immune events, such as infections, were documented for the healthy donors. Time-dependent variance in a beta-binomial model of T-cell clone differential abundance was calibrated using healthy-donor blood repertoires as a training cohort. The training cohort comprised approximately 10 healthy donors, 3 female and 7 male. The donors were between roughly 25 and 64 years old, with an average age of about 45 years. Obtained from a commercial supplier, whole blood was collected from each healthy donor at three time points set approximately two weeks apart. For immunosequencing, genomic DNA was extracted from unsorted whole blood. V drops 4 bases and J drops 6 bases, leaving 19 bases in between. The germline V gene yields SGHDT for CDR1 and YYEEEE for CDR2. CDR3 length: 16 amino acids, cysteine to phenylalanine. CDR3 DNA is the only sequence kept; it has 48 bases, read in frame from the first base.

The immunoSEQ Assay, which uses bias-controlled multiplex PCR amplification of genomic DNA, was used to profile TCRbeta CDR3 regions. The paper's processing steps were these. To quantify the absolute abundance of each unique TCRbeta CDR3 region, the sequences were collapsed and filtered. Differential abundance was tested with a binomial (Fisher-equivalent) model and with a beta-binomial model adding time-dependent variance fitted from healthy donors. Clones with fewer than 5 combined templates were removed, and differential abundance was called for clones with a Benjamini-Hochberg FDR below 0.01. The form v = (b*log(k)+a)^2 was used to model beta-binomial variance as a function of total template count across the two samples. This is the immuneACCESS table as TCRdb keeps it, with only in-frame sequences that have V and J called. A part of the clones is gone; compared with another copy, unresolved V genes explain less than half, and the rest is unexplained. That table supplies the V and J calls and clone size; D and trimming were determined from the DNA. This sample comprises over 100,000 clones, approximately 88% of them detected only once. 13% to 15% of the sample rests with the top ten.

This TCR was recovered from a person aged 18-70 years in good health. Sequenced: blood. The rearranged segments are TRBV5-6 and TRBJ1-4, with TRBD1 tentatively as D gene (5 bases match). The CDR3 reads as follows: CASSPFGGIRDEKLFF. The DNA sequence follows: TGTGCCAGCAGCCCCTTTGGGGGAATTAGGGATGAAAAACTGTTTTTT.